This is a list of T cell receptor beta chains from one sample in a study of response to subunit inactivated influenza vaccine. Via MiXCR, TCRdb re-called the RT-PCR reads, giving one row per CDR3 protein. This sample has hundreds of thousands of distinct CDR3 sequences, with approximately 16% found just once. The sequences come from CD4+ T cells sorted from PBMCs, collected less than 30 months after vaccination. All receptors come from a man between 50 and 75 years old who received an inactivated influenza vaccine. Each CDR3 is given with its conserved first and last residue. A D gene is named only where the DNA matches it firmly. Clone size appears in some rows only: once, few, many, or a class for an expanded clone.

>TRBV24-1|-|TRBJ1-2|-
TGTGCCACCAGTGATTTCGATTCAGGGGATGGCTACACCTTC
CATSDFDSGDGYTF
>TRBV6-1|-|TRBJ2-7|-
TGTGCCAGCAGAACACCGGGCGGTGAAGAGCAGTACTTC
CASRTPGGEEQYF
>TRBV3-1|-|TRBJ2-6|-
TGTGCCAGCTGCCATAGGCCCAGACTGGGATCTGGGGCCAACGTCCTGACTTTC
CASCHRPRLGSGANVLTF
>TRBV3-1|few|TRBJ2-1|-
TGTGCCAGCAGCCACACAATTCATTACAATGAGCAGTTCTTC
CASSHTIHYNEQFF
>TRBV5-1|many|TRBJ1-2|-
TGCGCCAGCAGCCCCCGCAGCAACTATGGCTACACCTTC
CASSPRSNYGYTF
>TRBV20-1|-|TRBJ2-3|TRBD1
TGCAGTGCTAGCTTAACCGGGACAGGGCCAGATACGCAGTATTTT
CSASLTGTGPDTQYF
>TRBV10-3|-|TRBJ2-3|-
TGTGCCATCAGAGCCGGGACCGGAGTCACAGATACGCAGTATTTT
CAIRAGTGVTDTQYF
>TRBV21-1|few|TRBJ1-2|-
TGTGCCAGCAGCAAATACGACCGCTGCTATGGCTACACCTTC
CASSKYDRCYGYTF
>TRBV7-2|many|TRBJ2-3|TRBD1
TGTGCCAGCAGCTTAGGGCTACCGGGACAGGTCACAGATACGCAGTATTTT
CASSLGLPGQVTDTQYF
>TRBV11-2|-|TRBJ2-3|-
TGTGCCAGCAGCTTTAATGCGGGAAGCACAGATACGCAGTATTTT
CASSFNAGSTDTQYF
>TRBV5-1|few|TRBJ2-7|-
TGCGCCAGCAGCTTGGGTTCTATGTACGAGCAGTACTTC
CASSLGSMYEQYF
>TRBV7-9|few|TRBJ1-5|-
TGTGCCAGCAGCTTAGGGGGCGTAGGAGGTCAGCCCCAGCATTTT
CASSLGGVGGQPQHF